This is a list of T cell receptor beta chains from one sample in a study of blood T cell repertoires in COVID-19. The data were produced by immunoSEQ multiplex PCR, yet TCRdb's version contains in-frame clones alone and is incomplete. This table holds about 87,000 clones, around 82% found once. Sequencing used peripheral blood. The source is a woman older than 75 with COVID-19, enrolled during active disease. Each CDR3 is given with its conserved first and last residue. The D gene is left open where the match is weak. Only some rows state a clone size, as once, few, many or a class for expanded clones.

j_gene,v_gene,d_gene,abundance,CDR3aa,CDR3nt
TRBJ1-2,TRBV3-1/TRBV3-2,NA,NA,CASSHPQGGGYTF,TGTGCCAGCAGCCATCCCCAGGGAGGGGGCTACACCTTC
TRBJ1-2,TRBV30,TRBD1,NA,CAWSQGVRGGYTF,TGTGCCTGGAGTCAGGGGGTACGGGGCGGCTACACCTTC
TRBJ1-1,TRBV30,TRBD1,NA,CAWSLQGKGFF,TGTGCCTGGAGCCTACAGGGGAAAGGTTTCTTT
TRBJ1-4,TRBV6-2/TRBV6-3,NA,NA,CASSNQRRGGEKLFF,TGTGCCAGCAGCAACCAAAGGAGGGGCGGTGAAAAACTGTTTTTT
TRBJ1-2,TRBV24-1,NA,NA,CATSDLGGTSYGYTF,TGTGCCACCAGTGACCTGGGGGGGACAAGCTATGGCTACACCTTC
TRBJ1-2,TRBV28,NA,few,CASSLKGGGYTF,TGTGCCAGCAGTTTAAAGGGAGGAGGCTACACCTTC
TRBJ2-5,TRBV18,TRBD1,NA,CASSPGTGAETQYF,TGTGCCAGCTCACCTGGGACAGGGGCAGAGACCCAGTACTTC
TRBJ1-6,TRBV18,NA,NA,CASSQQGSNSPLHF,TGTGCCAGCTCACAACAGGGTTCTAATTCACCCCTCCACTTT
TRBJ2-5,TRBV3-1/TRBV3-2,TRBD2,NA,CASSPGGGWETQYF,TGTGCCAGCAGCCCCGGGGGGGGGTGGGAGACCCAGTACTTC
TRBJ2-5,TRBV2,NA,NA,CASSANGGEETQYF,TGTGCCAGCAGTGCGAACGGGGGAGAAGAGACCCAGTACTTC